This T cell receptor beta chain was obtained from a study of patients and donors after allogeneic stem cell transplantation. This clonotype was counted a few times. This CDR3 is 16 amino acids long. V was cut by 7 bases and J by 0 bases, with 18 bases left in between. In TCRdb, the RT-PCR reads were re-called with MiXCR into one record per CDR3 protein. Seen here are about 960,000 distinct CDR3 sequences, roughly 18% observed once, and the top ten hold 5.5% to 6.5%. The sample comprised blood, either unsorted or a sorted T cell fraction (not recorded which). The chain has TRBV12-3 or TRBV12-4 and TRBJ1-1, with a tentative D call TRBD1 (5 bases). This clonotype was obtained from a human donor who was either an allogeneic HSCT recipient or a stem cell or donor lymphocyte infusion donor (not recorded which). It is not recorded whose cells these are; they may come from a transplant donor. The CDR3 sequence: CASKSTVWAMNTEAFF. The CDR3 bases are TGTGCCAGCAAATCGACAGTTTGGGCCATGAACACTGAAGCTTTCTTT.